These 16 T cell receptor beta chains were all obtained from the same sample, sequenced in a study of T cells after yellow fever vaccination. One entry per CDR3 protein results from TCRdb running MiXCR on the 5' RACE reads. Altogether approximately 580,000 distinct CDR3 sequences are present, 17% being singletons, with the ten largest covering 15% to 20%. The sample consisted of PBMCs, taken around 5 days after the first yellow fever vaccination. The source of these receptors is a young man who received the YFV17D yellow fever vaccine.

This clonotype was seen only a few times. V is TRBV16 and J is TRBJ1-3; D unclear. The germline V gene has CDR1 KGHSY and CDR2 FQNENV. The CDR3 contains 16 residues. Trimming took 0 bases from V and 0 from J, leaving 9 bases between them. The CDR3 is CASSQSSRVSGNTIYF. The CDR3, as DNA: TGTGCCAGCAGCCAATCGTCCAGAGTCTCTGGAAACACCATATATTTT.

This clonotype was counted a few times. The rearrangement links TRBV6-2 or TRBV6-3 to TRBJ2-5, with a weak D call TRBD1 (6 bases). Trimming pared 5 bases from V and 1 base from J, leaving 20 bases between. Germline values: CDR1 MNHEY, CDR2 SVGEGT. The CDR3 is 17 amino acids. The DNA of the CDR3 is TGTGCCAGCAGTCCAACTAGGACAGCGAAGGCCCAAGAGACCCAGTACTTC. It yields the protein CASSPTRTAKAQETQYF.

This clonotype was detected only a few times. The chain uses TRBV4-3 and TRBJ1-4; D is undetermined. This CDR3 has 14 amino acids. Trimming left V 8 bases short and J 7 bases short, with 17 bases between. Germline CDR1 LGHNA, CDR2 YSLEER. CDR3 DNA: TGCGCCAGCGGCCGGGAGTCTGACTTTGAAAAACTGTTTTTT. This sequence encodes CASGRESDFEKLFF.

The rearrangement links TRBV5-1 to TRBJ2-7; the match to TRBD1 covers 7 bases. This CDR3 comprises 13 residues. V shed 4 bases and J 3 bases; nucleotides not matched to a gene: 4. Germline values: CDR1 SGHRS, CDR2 YFSETQ. The CDR3 coding sequence is TGCGCCAGCAGCCAGGACAGGTTCTACGAGCAGTACTTC. Amino acid sequence: CASSQDRFYEQYF.

The V and J genes are TRBV4-3 and TRBJ1-2; no clear D gene. V dropped 0 bases and J dropped 1 base, with 6 bases sitting between them. This CDR3 is built from 14 residues. Germline lookup yields CDR1 LGHNA and CDR2 YSLEER. CDR3 DNA: TGCGCCAGCAGCCAAGATCCGTTTAACTATGGCTACACCTTC. Translating it yields CASSQDPFNYGYTF.

This clonotype has only a few counts. CDR3 residues: CASSPGTSGSYNEQFF. The DNA of the CDR3 is TGCGCCAGCAGCCCGGGGACTAGCGGGTCTTACAATGAGCAGTTCTTC. The J gene is TRBJ2-1, the V gene TRBV5-1; 12 positions match TRBD2. J lost 4 bases, V lost 4 bases, and 6 bases had no gene match. The CDR3 runs 16 residues. Germline-derived CDR1 and CDR2 are SGHRS and YFSETQ.

In this sample, this clonotype turned up a few times. This chain uses TRBV20-1 with TRBJ2-7; 9 nucleotides agree with TRBD2. Per germline, CDR1 DFQATT and CDR2 SNEGSKA (reference sequence). This CDR3 spans 15 amino acids. Trimming cost V 6 bases and J 7 bases; bases outside gene matches: 16. The CDR3 spells CSAPPAQRGVGEQYF. The CDR3 DNA sequence: TGCAGTGCGCCTCCTGCCCAGCGGGGGGTGGGGGAGCAGTACTTC.

V is TRBV7-8 and J is TRBJ1-5; no definite D call. V lost 4 bases and J lost 1, with 14 bases in between. This CDR3 region has 16 residues. Germline loops: CDR1 SGHVS, CDR2 FQNEAQ. This chain's CDR3 is CASSSGIASSNQPQHF. The CDR3 DNA sequence: TGTGCCAGCAGCTCCGGGATCGCGTCCAGCAATCAGCCCCAGCATTTT.

This clonotype has ten or more counts. One junction end disagrees with the germline gene, perhaps due to a read error. J is TRBJ1-4 and V is TRBV5-1; TRBD1 aligns across 10 bases. The germline V gene encodes CDR1 SGHRS and CDR2 YFSETQ. The CDR3 extends over 14 amino acids. In DNA, the CDR3 is TGTGCCAGCAGTCCCGGGACAGGGGTCGAAAAACTGTTTTTT. It yields the protein CASSPGTGVEKLFF.

This clonotype was seen a handful of times. The V call is TRBV10-2, the J call TRBJ2-5, with 12 bases aligning to TRBD2. The junction had 4 bases not matched to a gene; V was cut back by 7 bases and J by 1 base. This CDR3 has 15 residues. Germline CDR1 reads WSHSY; CDR2 reads SAAADI. The CDR3 sequence: CASKLTSGGQETQYF. The CDR3 region has the DNA TGCGCCAGCAAATTGACTAGCGGGGGCCAAGAGACCCAGTACTTC.

The chain employs TRBV12-3 or TRBV12-4 and TRBJ1-2; maybe TRBD1 (6 bases). The CDR3 contains 14 residues. V lost 3 bases and J 2 bases, leaving 10 bases between the germline ends. This CDR3 is CASSLDQGNYGYTF. The DNA for the CDR3 is TGTGCCAGCAGTTTGGATCAGGGGAACTATGGCTACACCTTC.

V and J are TRBV20-1 and TRBJ1-2; a possible D gene is TRBD1 (6 bases). Looked up from germline, CDR1 is DFQATT and CDR2 is SNEGSKA (reference sequence). V lost 3 bases and J lost 6, with 11 bases in between. The CDR3 has 12 amino acids. The CDR3 sequence: CSASLGADGYTF. For the CDR3, the DNA is TGCAGTGCTAGCTTGGGGGCGGATGGCTACACCTTC.

This clonotype showed up just a few times. This chain connects TRBV4-3 to TRBJ1-2; no firm D call. The CDR3 is made up of 13 amino acids. From germline, CDR1 is LGHNA and CDR2 YSLEER. Between the trimmed V and J ends, which lost 2 bases and 4 bases, there was a span of 8 bases. The CDR3 nucleotides read TGCGCCAGCAGCCAATGGGAGGGCTATGGCTACACCTTC. This encodes CASSQWEGYGYTF.

This clonotype was observed a few times. The chain couples TRBV4-3 to TRBJ2-2; 9 positions agree with TRBD1. V was pared by 4 bases and J by 5 bases, with 11 bases of the junction left unmatched. CDR1 is LGHNA, CDR2 YSLEER, per germline. The CDR3 is made up of 17 amino acids. The CDR3 DNA reads as TGCGCCAGCAGCCGCCTAAAACCGGGACAGGGAACCGGGGAGCTGTTTTTT. Its protein product is CASSRLKPGQGTGELFF.

V gene TRBV11-3 combines with J gene TRBJ2-7, with TRBD1 matching over 11 bases. CDR3 size: 18 residues. The V and J ends lost 5 bases and 4 bases, in that order; junction bases with no gene match: 16. CDR1 SGHNT and CDR2 YENEEA come from the germline V gene. In DNA, the CDR3 is TGTGCCAGCAGCACTTCCCTAGGACAGGGGGCCTGGGGTTACGAGCAGTACTTC. Residues: CASSTSLGQGAWGYEQYF.

In this sample, this clonotype turned up a few times. The chain is built from TRBV12-3 or TRBV12-4 and TRBJ2-7; TRBD1 is a possible D gene (6 bases). The V end lost 2 bases, the J end lost 0 bases, and 14 bases lay between the germline ends. The CDR3 length is 16 residues. CDR3 nucleotides: TGTGCCAGCAGTTTAAGGGGGACAAGGAACTCCTACGAGCAGTACTTC. As protein: CASSLRGTRNSYEQYF.